This passage covers 10 T cell receptor beta chains from one sample sequenced in a study of T cells in Graves' hyperthyroidism and ophthalmopathy. RNA transcripts provided the source from which TCR beta CDR3 regions were amplified. RT-PCR in the first round (using the HTBI primer set) targeted the TCR CDR3. TCRdb used MiXCR to reprocess the multiplex PCR reads, holding one entry per CDR3 protein. The table has under 250,000 distinct CDR3 sequences, over 20% seen once. Sequenced sample: blood. All receptors come from a woman aged 40 to 50 with Graves' ophthalmopathy.

The genes are TRBV6-5 and TRBJ1-2, with D perhaps matching TRBD1 (5 bases). Trimming removed 4 bases at V and 4 bases at J, with 7 bases between. Germline lookup yields CDR1 MNHEY and CDR2 SVGAGI. The CDR3 has 12 residues. The DNA for the CDR3 is TGTGCCAGCAGTTGGGGACTCTATGGCTACACCTTC. Protein: CASSWGLYGYTF.

J is TRBJ1-1 and V is TRBV6-1; tentatively, D is TRBD1 (6 bases). CDR3 length equals 14 residues. The germline V gene encodes CDR1 MNHNS and CDR2 SASEGT. Trimming pared 7 bases from V and 1 base from J, leaving 13 bases between. CDR3 coding DNA: TGTGCCAGCACCACAGGGCACCCGAACACTGAAGCTTTCTTT. This codes for CASTTGHPNTEAFF.

The CDR3 reads CASSSPRLAPRGETQYF. The DNA of the CDR3 is TGTGCCAGCAGCTCTCCCAGACTAGCGCCGAGGGGAGAGACCCAGTACTTC. The chain couples TRBV11-1 to TRBJ2-5, with 8 nucleotides matching TRBD2. Germline loops: CDR1 SGHAT, CDR2 FQDESV (reference sequence). V lost 4 bases to trimming and J lost 4 bases; unmatched junction nucleotides: 14. CDR3 size: 17 residues.

This clonotype has at least ten counts. The rearrangement uses TRBV27 and TRBJ2-4, with TRBD2 as a possible D gene (6 bases). Trimming removed 3 bases at V and 7 bases at J, with 10 bases between. CDR3 size: 13 residues. The V gene's germline CDR1 is MNHEY and CDR2 SMNVEV (reference sequence). CDR3: CASSFSGGNIQYF. CDR3 bases: TGTGCCAGCAGTTTTTCTGGGGGGAACATTCAGTACTTC.

In this sample, this clonotype turned up many times. This sequence joins TRBV27 and TRBJ2-5; tentative D call: TRBD1 (5 bases). Germline lookup yields CDR1 MNHEY and CDR2 SMNVEV (reference sequence). V gave up 4 bases and J gave up 6 bases, with 12 bases separating them. The CDR3 runs 13 residues. Written as DNA, the CDR3 is TGTGCCAGCAGTTACAAAGGGGCTCAGACCCAGTACTTC. Translating gives CASSYKGAQTQYF.

This rearrangement joins TRBV6-5 to TRBJ1-1; D may be TRBD1 (6 bases). Per the germline V gene, CDR1 is MNHEY and CDR2 is SVGAGI. Deletions cut 6 bases from V and 10 bases from J, with 18 bases between. The CDR3 is made up of 13 amino acids. The CDR3 protein is CASRLAAQGVAFF. CDR3 coding DNA: TGTGCCAGCAGATTAGCGGCACAGGGCGTAGCTTTCTTT.

This clonotype appeared many times. The junction and the germline gene differ at one end; a read error may be behind it. This rearrangement joins TRBV9 to TRBJ2-7, with D possibly TRBD2 on 6 matching bases. The germline V gene encodes CDR1 SGDLS and CDR2 YYNGEE. This CDR3 has 17 residues. In DNA, the CDR3 is TGTGCCAGCAGCGTACTCCAGCCCGCGGGGAGAAGCTACGGGCAGTACTTC. Its translation is CASSVLQPAGRSYGQYF.

V is TRBV24-1 and J is TRBJ2-5, with 13 bases identical to TRBD2. Germline CDR1 and CDR2: KGHDR and SFDVKD. The ends lost 4 bases at V and 2 bases at J; junction bases unmatched: 6. CDR3 length equals 17 residues. CDR3 in amino acids: CATSETGTSGIQETQYF. In DNA form, the CDR3 reads TGTGCCACCAGTGAGACCGGGACTAGCGGGATACAAGAGACCCAGTACTTC.

This clonotype was observed at least ten times. V is TRBV7-9 and J is TRBJ2-7; a weak D match, TRBD2 (6 bases). Germline V lookup: CDR1 SEHNR, CDR2 FQNEAQ (reference sequence). CDR3 size: 15 residues. The V gene lost 5 bases and the J gene lost 0 bases, with 14 bases spanning the gap. DNA for the CDR3: TGTGCCAGCAGCCAGACTAGTGACTCCTCCTACGAGCAGTACTTC. Amino acids: CASSQTSDSSYEQYF.

This clonotype appeared many times. This sequence joins TRBV9 and TRBJ1-1; tentative D call: TRBD1 (5 bases). CDR1 and CDR2 from the germline V gene are SGDLS and YYNGEE. The CDR3 consists of 15 residues. V shed 0 bases and J shed 3 bases, with 12 bases lying between them. The CDR3 DNA reads as TGTGCCAGCAGCGTAGGCGGGACGAGGGACACTGAAGCTTTCTTT. This translates into CASSVGGTRDTEAFF.